One T cell receptor beta chain is described in this entry. The repertoire was sequenced with immunoSEQ multiplex PCR; TCRdb's copy has only in-frame clones and lacks some. This sample carries more than 90,000 clones, about 90% of them seen once, and the ten largest clones take approximately 5%. The data belong to a study of radiotherapy plus CTLA-4 blockade in lung cancer. The CDR3 spans 16 residues. CDR1 and CDR2 (germline): SGHVS, FQNEAQ. The V and J ends lost 3 bases and 4 bases, in that order; junction bases with no gene match: 7. This TCR came from a human donor with non-small cell lung cancer that progressed on radiotherapy plus ipilimumab. Material: peripheral blood, obtained from a patient treated with radiotherapy plus ipilimumab. The rearrangement joins TRBV7-8 to TRBJ2-3; 10 bases agree with TRBD2. CDR3 in amino acids: CASSLGLAGGSDTQYF. The CDR3 region has the DNA TGTGCCAGCAGCTTGGGGTTAGCGGGAGGCTCAGATACGCAGTATTTT.